The entry below gives a single T cell receptor (beta chain) sequence along with its context. Its antigen is not known. The table came from immunoSEQ multiplex PCR; TCRdb's copy has only in-frame clones and leaves some out. This table holds around 92,000 clones, more than 75% found once. This specimen belongs to a study of graft-versus-host responses after intestinal transplantation. Findings of the study overall: Researchers found GvH clones in recipient marrow, and some showed up first in ileum or blood.

This CDR3 is built from 14 residues. V gave up 8 bases and J gave up 6 bases, with 16 bases separating them. The germline CDR1 and CDR2 sequences are SGHAT and FQNNGV. The sequence derives from a human patient who received an intestinal transplant, so some T cells may come from the graft donor. This chain links TRBV11-2 with TRBJ2-2, with a possible D match to TRBD1 (6 bases). The input for sequencing was PBMCs, taken 255 days after intestinal transplant. The CDR3 region is CASPREEGAGELFF. The CDR3 DNA follows: TGTGCCAGCCCACGGGAAGAGGGGGCCGGGGAGCTGTTTTTT. The full variable domain, rest sourced from reference TRBV11-2 and TRBJ2-2, is EAGVAQSPRYKIIEKRQSVAFWCNPISGHATLYWYQQILGQGPKLLIQFQNNGVVDDSQLPKDRFSAERLKGVDSTLKIQPAKLEDSAVYLCASPREEGAGELFFGEGSRLTVL.